A selection of T cell receptor beta chains follows, all from one sample in a study of human T cells and chemical hapten exposure. TCRdb passed the RACE reads through MiXCR, listing each CDR3 protein once. The sample has a few hundred thousand distinct CDR3 sequences, around 7.3% seen once; the top ten hold about 1.2%. The specimen was whole blood, collected in connection with sensitization to the hapten diphenylcyclopropenone (DPC). The receptors were gathered from a man between 18 and 29 years old with alopecia areata. Some clones in this sample may be carry-over from other donors' samples. CDR3s include the opening cysteine and the closing phenylalanine or tryptophan. Each record gives: CDR3 DNA, CDR3 protein, V gene, J gene, clone size, D gene. A D gene is named only where the DNA matches it firmly. The listing skips clone size in some rows; elsewhere it reads once, few, many or a size class.

TGTGCCAGCAGTATCCAGGGCAGGAACTATGGCTACACCTTC	CASSIQGRNYGYTF	TRBV6-5	TRBJ1-2	few	-
TGTGCCACCAGTGAATTTACAGCCTCTGGGGCCAACGTCCTGACTTTC	CATSEFTASGANVLTF	TRBV24-1	TRBJ2-6	few	-
TGTGCCAGCAGCCCGACAGTGGCCCTCTACGAGCAGTACTTC	CASSPTVALYEQYF	TRBV7-9	TRBJ2-7	-	-
TGTGCCATCAGTGATGGGGCAGAGACCTCCTACGAGCAGTACTTC	CAISDGAETSYEQYF	TRBV10-3	TRBJ2-7	-	-
TGTGCCAGCAGCTTAGTACGGGGGCGGGTTGGCACTGAAGCTTTCTTT	CASSLVRGRVGTEAFF	TRBV11-2	TRBJ1-1	-	-
TGTGCCAGCAGTTTCTATGGTAGCAATCAGCCCCAGCATTTT	CASSFYGSNQPQHF	TRBV12-3/TRBV12-4	TRBJ1-5	few	-
TGTGCCAGCAGCGCCGAGTGGGGCCGGGGTACTGAAGCTTTCTTT	CASSAEWGRGTEAFF	TRBV9	TRBJ1-1	few	-
TGCGCCAGCAGCCAAGTGACGGCCGGGGAGCTGTTTTTT	CASSQVTAGELFF	TRBV4-3	TRBJ2-2	few	-
TGTGCCAGCAGTCCACACCCCCCACAGGGTGTGGGTACTGGGCAGTTCTTC	CASSPHPPQGVGTGQFF	TRBV6-2/TRBV6-3	TRBJ2-1	few	-
TGTGCCAGCAGCTTAACTGTCGGGGTTAACACAGATACGCAGTATTTT	CASSLTVGVNTDTQYF	TRBV7-3	TRBJ2-3	-	-
TGTGCCAGCAGTTTCGTCCCTTACAATGAGCAGTTCTTC	CASSFVPYNEQFF	TRBV6-2/TRBV6-3	TRBJ2-1	few	-
TGTGCCAGCAGCGTATCCTCCGGTCTGAACTACGAGCAGTACTTC	CASSVSSGLNYEQYF	TRBV9	TRBJ2-7	few	-
TGTGCCAGCAGTTACGACGGGACTCCGCGGCAGCCCCAGCATTTT	CASSYDGTPRQPQHF	TRBV6-2/TRBV6-3	TRBJ1-5	few	-
TGCAGTGCTAGAGACCTGGAGGGGGCAGACACTGAAGCTTTCTTT	CSARDLEGADTEAFF	TRBV20-1	TRBJ1-1	few	TRBD1
TGTGCCAGCAGCTGGGGGACAGGGGTCTCCTACAATGAGCAGTTCTTC	CASSWGTGVSYNEQFF	TRBV5-6	TRBJ2-1	many	TRBD1
TGTGCCAGCAGCACCCCTAGGGGGCTCACAGATACGCAGTATTTT	CASSTPRGLTDTQYF	TRBV7-2	TRBJ2-3	many	TRBD1
TGCGCCAGCAGCTTGGAGGTAGGGCGGAGGTCACCCCTCCACTTT	CASSLEVGRRSPLHF	TRBV5-1	TRBJ1-6	-	-
TGTGCCAGCAGCCCGGGAGCGGGTCTAACCAGAGAGCAGTTCTTC	CASSPGAGLTREQFF	TRBV14	TRBJ2-1	-	-
TGCGCCAGCAGCTTGACCAGCGGGTTCACAGATACGCAGTATTTT	CASSLTSGFTDTQYF	TRBV5-1	TRBJ2-3	-	-
TGCGCCAGCAGCCAAGATAGGGAGGGGGGCACAGATACGCAGTATTTT	CASSQDREGGTDTQYF	TRBV4-3	TRBJ2-3	many	-
TGCAGTGCTAGAGATCTGGGACTAGCGGGAGGTGGCTCCTACAATGAGCAGTTCTTC	CSARDLGLAGGGSYNEQFF	TRBV20-1	TRBJ2-1	-	TRBD2
TGTGCCAGCAGCGTAGGGTCGGGAGACAATGAGCAGTTCTTC	CASSVGSGDNEQFF	TRBV9	TRBJ2-1	-	-
TGTGCCAGCAGCCCAGAGAGCACAGATACGCAGTATTTT	CASSPESTDTQYF	TRBV7-9	TRBJ2-3	many	-
TGCAGTGCTTTGGACCCCACGGGAGAGACCCAGTACTTC	CSALDPTGETQYF	TRBV20-1	TRBJ2-5	few	-
TGTGCCAGCAGCTTCGGGGGCAGGGGGAATGAAAAACTGTTTTTT	CASSFGGRGNEKLFF	TRBV7-2	TRBJ1-4	few	TRBD1
TGTGCCAGCAGCGCCGAGAACCGGGACAGGGGTTTACTTTATAATTCACCCCTCCACTTT	CASSAENRDRGLLYNSPLHF	TRBV7-8	TRBJ1-6	few	TRBD1
TGTGCCAGCAGCAAATTGAGGACAGGGGTCATCCGTAGCAATCAGCCCCAGCATTTT	CASSKLRTGVIRSNQPQHF	TRBV21-1	TRBJ1-5	-	-
TGCGCCAGCAGACCGACAGAGCATCCCTCCTACGAGCAGTACTTC	CASRPTEHPSYEQYF	TRBV10-2	TRBJ2-7	few	-
TGTGCCATCAGTGAGGGTTTCCAAGAGACCCAGTACTTC	CAISEGFQETQYF	TRBV10-3	TRBJ2-5	-	-
TGCAGTGCTAGAGACAGGGGAACTCTATCTAGGGAGGGCTACACCTTC	CSARDRGTLSREGYTF	TRBV20-1	TRBJ1-2	many	-
TGTGCCAGCAGCTTAGAGGGGGGTGAGAGAGAGACCCAGTACTTC	CASSLEGGERETQYF	TRBV7-6	TRBJ2-5	few	-
TGTGCCAGCAGCCCCGAACCCCGGGCAGATACGCAGTATTTT	CASSPEPRADTQYF	TRBV9	TRBJ2-3	-	-
TGTGCCAGCAGCCAAGAGAGTCTAGCGGGGAAGCGGGATACGCAGTATTTT	CASSQESLAGKRDTQYF	TRBV4-2	TRBJ2-3	few	TRBD2
TGTGCCAGCAGCGTAGGCGGGACAGGGAAGGGGCAGACCCAGTACTTC	CASSVGGTGKGQTQYF	TRBV9	TRBJ2-5	-	TRBD1
TGTGCCAGCAGCCAAGACGGGCTTAACACAGATACGCAGTATTTT	CASSQDGLNTDTQYF	TRBV3-1	TRBJ2-3	many	-
TGTGCCAGCAGAATAGCGGGGGCAAGGTACGAGCAGTACTTC	CASRIAGARYEQYF	TRBV28	TRBJ2-7	-	TRBD2
TGCGCCAGCAGCCAGGACAGGGGGCGAAATTCACCCCTCCACTTT	CASSQDRGRNSPLHF	TRBV4-3	TRBJ1-6	few	TRBD1
TGTGCCAGCAGTCACCGACCCTGGGGTGAAAAACTGTTTTTT	CASSHRPWGEKLFF	TRBV7-9	TRBJ1-4	many	-
TGCGCCAGCAGCCTAGTACCGGGACAGGGGGCGAATCAGCCCCAGCATTTT	CASSLVPGQGANQPQHF	TRBV5-1	TRBJ1-5	-	TRBD1
TGTGCCAGCAGTTTCCAGGGGGTAGGAGAGACCCAGTACTTC	CASSFQGVGETQYF	TRBV12-3/TRBV12-4	TRBJ2-5	-	TRBD1
TGTGCCAGCAGCTCCACAGGTCAGCCCCAGCATTTT	CASSSTGQPQHF	TRBV7-9	TRBJ1-5	-	-
TGTGCCAGCAGCCAAGATAAGAGCATAGGTGCTTTCTTT	CASSQDKSIGAFF	TRBV4-2	TRBJ1-1	many	-
TGCAGCGCCGTACCGGGACAGGTGCCCTACGAGCAGTACTTC	CSAVPGQVPYEQYF	TRBV29-1	TRBJ2-7	-	TRBD1